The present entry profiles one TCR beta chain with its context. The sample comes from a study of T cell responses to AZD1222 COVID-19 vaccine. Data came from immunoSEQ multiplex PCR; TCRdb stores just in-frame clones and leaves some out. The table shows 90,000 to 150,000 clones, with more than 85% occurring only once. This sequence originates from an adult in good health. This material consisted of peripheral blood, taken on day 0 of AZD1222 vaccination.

The CDR3 sequence is CASSLQTSGRVYNEQFF. DNA for the CDR3: TGTGCCAGCAGCTTACAGACTAGCGGGAGGGTCTACAATGAGCAGTTCTTC. The rearrangement uses TRBV7-2 and TRBJ2-1; TRBD2 agrees at 14 bases. The CDR3 sequence is 17 residues long. Germline V gene lookup returns CDR1 SGHTA and CDR2 FQGNSA. V trimming: 2 bases; J trimming: 3 bases; junction bases outside the gene matches: 3.